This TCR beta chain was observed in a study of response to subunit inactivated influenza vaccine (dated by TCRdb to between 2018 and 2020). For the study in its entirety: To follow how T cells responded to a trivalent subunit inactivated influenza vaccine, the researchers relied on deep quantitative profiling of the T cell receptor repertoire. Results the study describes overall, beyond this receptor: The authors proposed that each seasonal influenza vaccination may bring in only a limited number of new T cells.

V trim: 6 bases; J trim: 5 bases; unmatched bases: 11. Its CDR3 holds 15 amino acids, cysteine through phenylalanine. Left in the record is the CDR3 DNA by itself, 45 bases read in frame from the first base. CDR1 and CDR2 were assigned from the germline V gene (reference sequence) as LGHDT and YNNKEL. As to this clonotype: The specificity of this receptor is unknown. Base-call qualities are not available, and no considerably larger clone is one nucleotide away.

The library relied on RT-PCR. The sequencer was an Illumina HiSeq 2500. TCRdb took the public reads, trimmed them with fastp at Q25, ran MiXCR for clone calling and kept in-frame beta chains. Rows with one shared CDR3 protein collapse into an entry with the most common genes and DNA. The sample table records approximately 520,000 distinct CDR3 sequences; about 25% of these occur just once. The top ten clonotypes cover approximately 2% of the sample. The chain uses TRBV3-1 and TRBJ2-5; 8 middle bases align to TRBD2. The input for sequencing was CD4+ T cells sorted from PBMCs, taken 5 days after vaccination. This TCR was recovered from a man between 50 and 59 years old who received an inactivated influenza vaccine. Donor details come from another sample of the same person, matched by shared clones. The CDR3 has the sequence CASRLSGGRGETQYF. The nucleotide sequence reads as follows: TGTGCCAGCAGACTCAGCGGGGGTCGAGGTGAGACCCAGTACTTC.